This section outlines one TCR beta chain sequence together with its context. Its cognate antigen is unknown. The record originates from a study of CD8+ T cells in alopecia areata. Overall study context: In an open-label trial, patients got 5 to 10 mg tofacitinib twice daily. Tofacitinib ran for 6 to 18 months before 6 months off drug.

Extracted RNA was reverse transcribed, and the resulting cDNA served as sequencing template. Repertoires were generated with immunoSEQ multiplex PCR, while TCRdb's copy carries only in-frame clones and drops some. The table shows 80,000 to 95,000 clones, with roughly 46% occurring only once. The sample's treatment: oral pan-JAK inhibitor, 5-10 mg twice daily. Whole-study findings and limits: Many expanded lesional clones stayed in scalp and blood while on tofacitinib. Only one nonresponder was present, which leaves the link between baseline CD8+ expansion and response uncertain.

Germline V lookup: CDR1 LGHNA, CDR2 YNFKEQ. The CDR3 runs to 16 residues. The V gene lost 3 bases and the J gene lost 4 bases, with 17 bases spanning the gap. V and J are TRBV4-2 and TRBJ2-3, with D possibly being TRBD1 (5 bases). The input for sequencing was CD8+ T cells sorted from blood, taken at week 24, from a patient treated with tofacitinib. The clonotype comes from a human donor with alopecia areata. The DNA for the CDR3 is TGTGCCAGCAGCCACCCGACAGTGAATTTTGCAGATACGCAGTATTTT. It specifies CASSHPTVNFADTQYF.